This record concerns one T cell receptor (beta chain) sequence. Its target is not known. These data come from a study of T cell repertoires in cytomegalovirus infection. Overall study: CMV infection plus the matching HLA type was flagged by public TCR beta signatures. Study-level findings and limits: Individuals carrying CMV plus the relevant HLA were identified by cumulative frequency of public TCR beta families. CMV-specific TCR beta clonotypes restricted by HLA-C were the ones dominating the ex vivo response.

TCRdb re-derived calls from the reads in MiXCR, one entry per CDR3 protein. Among around 260,000 distinct CDR3 sequences listed, roughly 10% were seen once. This TCR derives from a human donor in good health (CMV status not recorded). Some clones in this sample may be carry-over from other donors' samples. The sample consisted of PBMCs.

The CDR3 sequence: CASSGTGGNSPLHF. DNA of the CDR3: TGTGCCAGCTCGGGAACAGGGGGTAATTCACCCCTCCACTTT. The rearrangement uses TRBV18 and TRBJ1-6; 8 bases align to TRBD1. Germline V gene data show CDR1 as KGHSH and CDR2 as LQKENI. Trimming at V came to 6 bases and at J to 6 bases, leaving 4 bases not matched to a gene. This CDR3 region has 14 residues. The full variable domain, rest sourced from reference TRBV18 and TRBJ1-6, is NAGVMQNPRHLVRRRGQEARLRCSPMKGHSHVYWYRQLPEEGLKFMVYLQKENIIDESGMPKERFSAEFPKEGPSILRIQQVVRGDSAAYFCASSGTGGNSPLHFGNGTRLTVT.